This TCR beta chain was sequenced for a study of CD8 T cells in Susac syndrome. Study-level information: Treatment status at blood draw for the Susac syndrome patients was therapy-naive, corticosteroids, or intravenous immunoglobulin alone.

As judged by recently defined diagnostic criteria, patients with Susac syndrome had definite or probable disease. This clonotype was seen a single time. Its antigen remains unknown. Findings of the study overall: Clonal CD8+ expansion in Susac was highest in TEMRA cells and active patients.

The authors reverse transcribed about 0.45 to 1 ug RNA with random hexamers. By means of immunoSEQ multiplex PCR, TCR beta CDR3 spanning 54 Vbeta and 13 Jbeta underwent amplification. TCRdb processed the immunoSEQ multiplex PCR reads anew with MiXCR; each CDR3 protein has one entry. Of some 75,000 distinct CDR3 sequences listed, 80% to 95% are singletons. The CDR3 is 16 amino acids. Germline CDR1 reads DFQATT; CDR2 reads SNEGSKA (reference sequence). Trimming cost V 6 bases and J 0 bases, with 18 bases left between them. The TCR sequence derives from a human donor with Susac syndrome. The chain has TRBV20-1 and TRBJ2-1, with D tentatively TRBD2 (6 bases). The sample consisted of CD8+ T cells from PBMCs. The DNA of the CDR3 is TGCAGTGCCCTCCTGTCTAGCGCGAGCTCCTACAATGAGCAGTTCTTC. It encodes CSALLSSASSYNEQFF.